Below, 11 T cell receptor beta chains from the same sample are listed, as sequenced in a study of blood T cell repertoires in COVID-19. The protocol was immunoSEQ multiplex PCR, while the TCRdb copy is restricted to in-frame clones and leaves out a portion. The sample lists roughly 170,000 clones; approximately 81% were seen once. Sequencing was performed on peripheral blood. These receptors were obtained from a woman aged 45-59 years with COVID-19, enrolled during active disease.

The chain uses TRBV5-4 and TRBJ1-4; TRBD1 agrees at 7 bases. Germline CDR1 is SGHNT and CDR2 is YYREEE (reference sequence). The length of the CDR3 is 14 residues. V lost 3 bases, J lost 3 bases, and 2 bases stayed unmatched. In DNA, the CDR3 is TGTGCCAGCAGCTGGGGACAGCCTAATGAAAAACTGTTTTTT. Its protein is CASSWGQPNEKLFF. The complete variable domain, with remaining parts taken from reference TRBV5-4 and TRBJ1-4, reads ETGVTQSPTHLIKTRGQQVTLRCSSQSGHNTVSWYQQALGQGPQFIFQYYREEENGRGNFPPRFSGLQFPNYSSELNVNALELDDSALYLCASSWGQPNEKLFFGSGTQLSVL.

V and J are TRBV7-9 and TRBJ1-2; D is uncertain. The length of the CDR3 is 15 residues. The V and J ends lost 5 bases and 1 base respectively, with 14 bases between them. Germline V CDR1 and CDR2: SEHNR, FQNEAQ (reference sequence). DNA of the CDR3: TGTGCCAGCAGCCTCGAGGGCCAAATTAACTATGGCTACACCTTC. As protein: CASSLEGQINYGYTF.

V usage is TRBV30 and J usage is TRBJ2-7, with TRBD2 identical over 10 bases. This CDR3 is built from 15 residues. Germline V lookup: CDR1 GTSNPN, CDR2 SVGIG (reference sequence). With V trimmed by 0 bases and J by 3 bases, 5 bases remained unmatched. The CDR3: CAWSVALAGVYEQYF. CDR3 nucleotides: TGTGCCTGGAGTGTCGCTCTAGCGGGGGTCTACGAGCAGTACTTC. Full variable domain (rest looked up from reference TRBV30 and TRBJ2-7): SQTIHQWPATLVQPVGSPLSLECTVEGTSNPNLYWYRQAAGRGLQLLFYSVGIGQISSEVPQNLSASRPQDRQFILSSKKLLLSDSGFYLCAWSVALAGVYEQYFGPGTRLTVT.

CDR3 residues: CASSQDYGGGGNTIYF. The CDR3 DNA sequence: TGTGCCAGCAGCCAAGATTATGGGGGCGGTGGAAACACCATATATTTT. The rearrangement joins TRBV4-2 to TRBJ1-3, with D maybe TRBD1 (6 bases). Trimming shortened V by 0 bases and J by 3 bases, and 12 bases separated the two germline ends. Germline loops: CDR1 LGHNA, CDR2 YNFKEQ. CDR3 length: 16 residues.

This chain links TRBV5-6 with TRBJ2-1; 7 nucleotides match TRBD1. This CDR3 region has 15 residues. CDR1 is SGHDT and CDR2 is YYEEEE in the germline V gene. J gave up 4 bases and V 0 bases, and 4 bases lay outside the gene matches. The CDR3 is CASSLGTGPYNEQFF. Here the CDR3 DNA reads TGTGCCAGCAGCTTGGGGACAGGTCCTTACAATGAGCAGTTCTTC.

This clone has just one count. CDR3 in DNA: TGTGCCAGCAGCCTTGGCTGCCGCAATCAGCCCCAGCATTTT. Protein product: CASSLGCRNQPQHF. V and J are TRBV3-1 (or the pseudogene TRBV3-2) and TRBJ1-5, with unresolved D. V lost 4 bases and J lost 2, with 9 bases in between. Germline assignment: CDR1 LGHDT and CDR2 YNNKEL (reference sequence). This CDR3 is built from 14 residues.

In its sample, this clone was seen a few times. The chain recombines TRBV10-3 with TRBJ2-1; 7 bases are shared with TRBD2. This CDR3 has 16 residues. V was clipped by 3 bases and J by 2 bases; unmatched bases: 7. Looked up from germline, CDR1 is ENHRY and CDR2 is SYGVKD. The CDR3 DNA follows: TGTGCCATCAGTGACCCCAGAGCGGGGACCTACAATGAGCAGTTCTTC. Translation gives CAISDPRAGTYNEQFF.

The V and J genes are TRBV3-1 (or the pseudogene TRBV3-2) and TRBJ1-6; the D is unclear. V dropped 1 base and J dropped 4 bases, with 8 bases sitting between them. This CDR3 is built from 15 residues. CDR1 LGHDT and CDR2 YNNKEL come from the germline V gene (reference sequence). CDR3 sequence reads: CASSQVGRYNSPLHF. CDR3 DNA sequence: TGTGCCAGCAGCCAAGTAGGGAGATATAATTCACCCCTCCACTTT.

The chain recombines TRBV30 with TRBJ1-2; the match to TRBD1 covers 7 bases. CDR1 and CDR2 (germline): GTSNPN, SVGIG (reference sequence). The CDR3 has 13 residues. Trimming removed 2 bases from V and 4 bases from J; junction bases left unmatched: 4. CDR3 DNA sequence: TGTGCCTGGAGTCCAGGGGGTGGCTATGGCTACACCTTC. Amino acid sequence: CAWSPGGGYGYTF.

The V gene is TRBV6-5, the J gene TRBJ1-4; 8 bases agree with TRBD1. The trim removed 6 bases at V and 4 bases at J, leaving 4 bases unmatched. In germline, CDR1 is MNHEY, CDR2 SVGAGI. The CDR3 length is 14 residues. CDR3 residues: CASRKGQGNEKLFF. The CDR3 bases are TGTGCCAGCAGGAAAGGACAGGGTAATGAAAAACTGTTTTTT.

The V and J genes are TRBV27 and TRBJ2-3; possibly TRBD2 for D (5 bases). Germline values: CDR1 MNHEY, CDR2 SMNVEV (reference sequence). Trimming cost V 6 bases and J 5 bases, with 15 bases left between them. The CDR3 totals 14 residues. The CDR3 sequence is CASSERVRVDTQYF. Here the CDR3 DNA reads TGTGCCAGCAGCGAGAGGGTCCGGGTAGATACGCAGTATTTT.